This T cell receptor (beta chain) was captured by sequencing in a study of STAT5B mutations in CD4+ large granular lymphocyte leukemia. Whole-study findings and limits: Without putative leukemic clones, patient CD4-sorted repertoires remained more clonal than healthy CD4+ repertoires.

CDR1 and CDR2 from the germline V gene are GTSNPN and SVGIG (reference sequence). The CDR3 is 11 amino acids. The J segment lost 12 bases and the V segment lost 4 bases, leaving 6 bases of the junction unmatched. Details on this clone: Its antigen remains unknown.

Sequencing used immunoSEQ multiplex PCR; TCRdb keeps in-frame clones, though not all of them. The profile covers approximately 32,000 clones, with approximately 69% appearing a single time and about 3% taken by the ten largest. This TCR derives from a human donor in good health. The rearrangement links TRBV30 to TRBJ2-3; 8 nucleotides align to TRBD1. Sequencing was done on a sample of CD4+ T cells from blood buffy coats. The DNA of the CDR3 is TGTGCCTGGATGGACAGGGCCGAACAGTATTTT. Its translation: CAWMDRAEQYF.